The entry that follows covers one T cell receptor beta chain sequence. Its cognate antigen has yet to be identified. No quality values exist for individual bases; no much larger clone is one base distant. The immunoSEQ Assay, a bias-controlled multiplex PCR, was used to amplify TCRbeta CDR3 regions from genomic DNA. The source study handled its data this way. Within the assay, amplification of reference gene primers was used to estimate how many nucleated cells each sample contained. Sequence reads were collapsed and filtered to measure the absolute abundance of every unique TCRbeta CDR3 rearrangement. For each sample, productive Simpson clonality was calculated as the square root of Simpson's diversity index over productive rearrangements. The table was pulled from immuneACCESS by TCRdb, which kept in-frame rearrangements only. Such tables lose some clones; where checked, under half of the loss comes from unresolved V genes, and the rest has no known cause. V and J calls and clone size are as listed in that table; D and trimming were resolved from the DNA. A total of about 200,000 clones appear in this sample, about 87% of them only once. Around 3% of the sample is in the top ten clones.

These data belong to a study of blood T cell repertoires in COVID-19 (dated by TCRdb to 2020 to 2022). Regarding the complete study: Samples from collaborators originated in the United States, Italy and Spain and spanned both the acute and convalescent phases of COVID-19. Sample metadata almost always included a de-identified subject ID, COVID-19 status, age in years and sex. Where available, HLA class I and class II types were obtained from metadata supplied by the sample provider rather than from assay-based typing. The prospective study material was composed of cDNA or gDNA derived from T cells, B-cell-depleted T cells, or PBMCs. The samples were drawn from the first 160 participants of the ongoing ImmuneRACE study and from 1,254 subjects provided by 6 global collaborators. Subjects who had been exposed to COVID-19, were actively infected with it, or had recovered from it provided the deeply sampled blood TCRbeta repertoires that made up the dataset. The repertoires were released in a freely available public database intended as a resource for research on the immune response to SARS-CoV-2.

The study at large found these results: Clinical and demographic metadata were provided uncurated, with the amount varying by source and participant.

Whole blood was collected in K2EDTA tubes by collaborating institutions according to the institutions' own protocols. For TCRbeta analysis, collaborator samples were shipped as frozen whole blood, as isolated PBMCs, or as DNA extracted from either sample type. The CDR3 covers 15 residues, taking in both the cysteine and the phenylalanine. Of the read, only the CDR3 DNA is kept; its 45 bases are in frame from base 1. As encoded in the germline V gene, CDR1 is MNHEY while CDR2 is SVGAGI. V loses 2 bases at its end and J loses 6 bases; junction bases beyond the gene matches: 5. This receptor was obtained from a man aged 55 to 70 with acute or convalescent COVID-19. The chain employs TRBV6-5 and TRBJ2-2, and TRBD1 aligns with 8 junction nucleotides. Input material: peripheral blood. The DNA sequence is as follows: TGTGCCAGCAGTTACCTTGACAGGGGCCCCGGGGAGCTGTTTTTT. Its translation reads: CASSYLDRGPGELFF.